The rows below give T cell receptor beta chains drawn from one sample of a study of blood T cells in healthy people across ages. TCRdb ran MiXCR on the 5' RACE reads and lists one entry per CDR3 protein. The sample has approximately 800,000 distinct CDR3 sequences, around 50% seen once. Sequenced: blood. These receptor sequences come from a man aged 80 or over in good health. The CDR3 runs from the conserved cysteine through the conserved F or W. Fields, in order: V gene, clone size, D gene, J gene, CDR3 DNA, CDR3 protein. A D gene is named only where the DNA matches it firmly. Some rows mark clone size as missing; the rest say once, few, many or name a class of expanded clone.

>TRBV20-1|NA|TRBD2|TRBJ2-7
TGCAGTGCTAGAGCCCCTAGCGGGAGCGGCGAGCAGTACTTC
CSARAPSGSGEQYF
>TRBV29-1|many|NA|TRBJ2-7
TGCAGCGTTGAAGTTAGCGGCTACGAGCAGTACTTC
CSVEVSGYEQYF
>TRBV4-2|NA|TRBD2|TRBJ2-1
TGTGCCAGCAGCCCCGGGGGGGCCGAAGATGAGCAGTTCTTC
CASSPGGAEDEQFF
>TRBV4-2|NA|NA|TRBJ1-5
TGTGCCTCAGGGACGGTGAATCAGCCCCAGCATTTT
CASGTVNQPQHF
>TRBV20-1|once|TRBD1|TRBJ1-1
TGCAGTGCTAGCGGACAGGGGGGCCTTGGAGCTTTCTTT
CSASGQGGLGAFF
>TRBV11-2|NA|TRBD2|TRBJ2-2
TGTGCCAGCAGACTCAGCGGGATGGGCACCGGGGGGCTGTTTTTT
CASRLSGMGTGGLFF
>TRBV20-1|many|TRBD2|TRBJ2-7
TGCAGTGCTAGAACTAGCGGGAGGAACGAGCAGTACTTC
CSARTSGRNEQYF
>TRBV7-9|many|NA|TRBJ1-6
TGTGCCAGCAGCACAGACTCCGTCTCACCCCTCCACTTT
CASSTDSVSPLHF
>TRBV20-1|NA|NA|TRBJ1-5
TGCAGTGCTAGTACGGAGGCTCAACGTAATCAGCCCCAGCATTTT
CSASTEAQRNQPQHF
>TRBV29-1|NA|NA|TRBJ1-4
TGCAGCGCAGCACAGGGCGGGGGTGAAAAACTGTTTTTT
CSAAQGGGEKLFF
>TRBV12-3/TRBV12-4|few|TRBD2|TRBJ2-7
TGTGCCAGCAGGTCTAGCGGGAGGGGGTCGAAAGAGCAGTACTTC
CASRSSGRGSKEQYF
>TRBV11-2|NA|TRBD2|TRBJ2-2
TGTGCCAGCAGCTTATTCATGACCGGGGGGAAGCACACCGGGGAGCTGTTTTTT
CASSLFMTGGKHTGELFF
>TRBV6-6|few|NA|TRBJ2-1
TGTGCCAGCAGTTATTTGACAGGCGAAGGGGAGCAGTTCTTC
CASSYLTGEGEQFF
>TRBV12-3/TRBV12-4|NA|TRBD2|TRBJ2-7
TGTGCCAGCAGTACTGGCGGGAGGGCCTCCGAGCAGTACTTC
CASSTGGRASEQYF
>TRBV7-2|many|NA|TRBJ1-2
TGTGCCAGCAGCTCCGGGGTGGGGAATGGCTACACCTTC
CASSSGVGNGYTF
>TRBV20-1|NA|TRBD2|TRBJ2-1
TGCAGTGCTTCCGGACCGGGACTAGCGGGAGGATACAATGAGCAGTTCTTC
CSASGPGLAGGYNEQFF
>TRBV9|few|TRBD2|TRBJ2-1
TGTGCCAGCAGCGTAGCTACGACTAGCGGTGAGCAGTTCTTC
CASSVATTSGEQFF
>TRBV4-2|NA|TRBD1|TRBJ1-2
TGTGCCAGCAGCCGGATACCCGGGACAGGGGGTACTGGCTACACCTTC
CASSRIPGTGGTGYTF
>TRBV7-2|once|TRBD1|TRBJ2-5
TGTGCCAGCAGCTTAGGGGACAGAAGGGGAGAGACCCAGTACTTC
CASSLGDRRGETQYF
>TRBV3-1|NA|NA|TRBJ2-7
TGTGCCAGCAGCCAAGGGTGGGCCTCCCACGAGCAGTACTTC
CASSQGWASHEQYF
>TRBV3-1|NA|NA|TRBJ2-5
TGTGCCAGCAGCCAAGTTGCAGAGACCCAGTACTTC
CASSQVAETQYF
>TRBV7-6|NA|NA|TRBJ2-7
TGTGCCAGCAGCTCCTGGATCTCGGGCAGGACCAACTCCTACGAGCAGTACTTC
CASSSWISGRTNSYEQYF
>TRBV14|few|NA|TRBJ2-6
TGTGCCAGCAGCCAAGATTGGGTAAAGGGGTATTCTGGGGCCAACGTCCTGACTTTC
CASSQDWVKGYSGANVLTF
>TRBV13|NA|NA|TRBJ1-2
TGTGCCAGCAGCTCTGCTATGGGTCCGTTGCATGGCTACACCTTC
CASSSAMGPLHGYTF
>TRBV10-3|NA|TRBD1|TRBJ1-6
TGTGCCATCAGTTCCCGGACAGGCTATAATTCACCCCTCCACTTT
CAISSRTGYNSPLHF
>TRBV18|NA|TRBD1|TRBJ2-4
TGTGCCAGCTCACTAAGACAGGGATGGAACATTCAGTACTTC
CASSLRQGWNIQYF
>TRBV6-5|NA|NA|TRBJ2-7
TGTGCCAGCAGTTACTCCAACAATTACAATGACGAGCAGTACTTC
CASSYSNNYNDEQYF
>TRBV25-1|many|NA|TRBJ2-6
TGTGCCAGCAGTGTTGGCCTCTCTGGGGCCAACGTCCTGACTTTC
CASSVGLSGANVLTF
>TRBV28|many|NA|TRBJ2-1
TGTGCCACCAATAATGTGGAACTCGACAATGAGCAGTTCTTC
CATNNVELDNEQFF
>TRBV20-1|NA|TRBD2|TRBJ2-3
TGCAGTGCTACGAGTAGCGGGAGAAGCACAGATACGCAGTATTTT
CSATSSGRSTDTQYF
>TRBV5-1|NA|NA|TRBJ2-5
TGCGCCAGCAGCTTATCGGCTGCGTGCCAAGAGACCCAGTACTTC
CASSLSAACQETQYF
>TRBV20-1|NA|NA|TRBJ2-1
TGCAGACCCAAGGGGGGGACCTACAATGAGCAGTTCTTC
CRPKGGTYNEQFF
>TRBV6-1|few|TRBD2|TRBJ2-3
TGTGCCAGCAGTAAACTTCCTAGCGGGGGGGGCACAGATACGCAGTATTTT
CASSKLPSGGGTDTQYF
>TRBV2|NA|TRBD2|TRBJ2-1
TGTGCCAGCAGATCTGGGACTAGCGGGAGGGGTGAGCAGTTCTTC
CASRSGTSGRGEQFF
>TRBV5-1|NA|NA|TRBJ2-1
TGCGCCACCACGGACGGACGTACTGAGCAGTTCTTC
CATTDGRTEQFF
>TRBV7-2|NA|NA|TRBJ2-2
TGTGCCAGCAGCTTCGTCTCCGGGGAGCTGTTTTTT
CASSFVSGELFF
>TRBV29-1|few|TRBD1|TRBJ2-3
TGCAGCGCCAACAGGGGGCGGTCAGATACGCAGTATTTT
CSANRGRSDTQYF
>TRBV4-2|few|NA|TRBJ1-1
TGTGCCAGCAGCCAAGATCTAGGGCGGGGGGGAGCTTTCTTT
CASSQDLGRGGAFF
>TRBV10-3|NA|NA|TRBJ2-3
TGTGCCATCAGTCTACACGGAGGTACCTCCGGGGGCACAGATACGCAGTATTTT
CAISLHGGTSGGTDTQYF
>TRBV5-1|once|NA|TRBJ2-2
TGCGCCAGCAGCCCCCTAAGATCGGACAAAGCCTACACCGGGGAGCTGTTTTTT
CASSPLRSDKAYTGELFF
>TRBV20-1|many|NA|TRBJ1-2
TGCAGTGCTAGGGCCAGGGCTAACTATGGCTACACCTTC
CSARARANYGYTF
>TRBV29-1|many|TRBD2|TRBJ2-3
TGCAGCGTTGAACTAGCGGGGGAAACGCAGTATTTT
CSVELAGETQYF
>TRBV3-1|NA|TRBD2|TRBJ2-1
TGTGCCAGCAGCCTCAAGATAAAGAGCGGGAGCTCCTACAATGAGCAGTTCTTC
CASSLKIKSGSSYNEQFF
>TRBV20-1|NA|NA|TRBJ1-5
TGCAGTGCTAGAGCAGGGTTGAATAGCAATCAGCCCCAGCATTTT
CSARAGLNSNQPQHF
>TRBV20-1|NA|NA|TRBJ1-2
TGCAGTCAGACCGATCCTTATGGCTACACCTTC
CSQTDPYGYTF
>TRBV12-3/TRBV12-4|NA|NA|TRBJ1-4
TGTGCCAGCAGTCCCGGGGAGGAAAAACTGTTTTTT
CASSPGEEKLFF
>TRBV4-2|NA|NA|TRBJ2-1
TGTGCCAGCAGCCAAGAAACGCGGGTCAGCTCCTACAATGAGCAGTTCTTC
CASSQETRVSSYNEQFF
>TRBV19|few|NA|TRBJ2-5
TGTGCCAGTAGTCCCCGGAAAGGGAACCAAGAGACCCAGTACTTC
CASSPRKGNQETQYF
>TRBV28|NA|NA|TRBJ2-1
TGTGCCAGCAGTTTATGGGACCAATACAATGGGCAGTTCTTC
CASSLWDQYNGQFF